These T cell receptor beta chains were read from a single sample in a study of blood T cell repertoires in COVID-19. The repertoire was sequenced with immunoSEQ multiplex PCR; TCRdb's copy has only in-frame clones and lacks some. The sample includes fewer than 350,000 clones, over 75% seen only once; the top ten take nearly 7%. The source material was peripheral blood. The source of these receptors is a woman in her 30s with COVID-19, enrolled during active disease. Both conserved end residues are part of each CDR3. D genes are given only for firm matches. Clone size is shown for a subset of rows, as once, few, many or a class of expanded clone.

J gene,V gene,D gene,clone size,CDR3 DNA,CDR3 protein
TRBJ2-7,TRBV7-8,.,.,TGTGCCAGCAGCCCTTTCCTCCCCGGCGAGCAGTACTTC,CASSPFLPGEQYF
TRBJ1-5,TRBV24-1,.,.,TGTGCCACCAGTGGGTATGCGAGCAATCAGCCCCAGCATTTT,CATSGYASNQPQHF
TRBJ2-2,TRBV3-1/TRBV3-2,TRBD2,.,TGTGCCAGCAGCCCCGGGACTACAAAGACCGGGGAGCTGTTTTTT,CASSPGTTKTGELFF
TRBJ2-7,TRBV27,TRBD1,few,TGTGCCAGCAGTCAGCGCCCAGGGGGCTCCTACGAGCAGTACTTC,CASSQRPGGSYEQYF
TRBJ2-7,TRBV7-2,TRBD2,.,TGTGCCAGCAGCCCCCGTCGCGGAGTAGCGGGAGGGTCCGAGCAGTACTTC,CASSPRRGVAGGSEQYF
TRBJ2-7,TRBV30,.,.,TGTGCCTGGACGAATGGACAGTTCTACGAGCAGTACTTC,CAWTNGQFYEQYF
TRBJ2-1,TRBV6-5,.,.,TGTGCCAGCAGTTACGACGGGGCCTACAATGAGCAGTTCTTC,CASSYDGAYNEQFF
TRBJ1-5,TRBV28,.,.,TGTGCCAGCAGTTACTCCGCGGGACAGCCCCAGCATTTT,CASSYSAGQPQHF
TRBJ2-7,TRBV24-1,.,.,TGTGCCACCACTAAGAACTCCTACGAGCAGTACTTC,CATTKNSYEQYF
TRBJ2-7,TRBV3-1/TRBV3-2,.,.,TGTGCCAGCACCAAGGCCGGGGGGCAGTACGAGCAGTACTTC,CASTKAGGQYEQYF
TRBJ2-5,TRBV7-2,TRBD1,.,TGTGCCAGCAGCTCACTACAGGGGCGAGAGACCCAGTACTTC,CASSSLQGRETQYF
TRBJ2-3,TRBV6-5,TRBD2,.,TGTGCCAGCAGCCGAGGACTAGCGGACACAGATACGCAGTATTTT,CASSRGLADTDTQYF
TRBJ2-7,TRBV4-1,.,.,TGCGCCAGCAGCTCCCCAGGGGCCACCTCCTACGAGCAGTACTTC,CASSSPGATSYEQYF
TRBJ1-2,TRBV5-1,.,.,TGCGCCAGCAGCATCAGGCCAGGCCATAACTATGGCTACACCTTC,CASSIRPGHNYGYTF
TRBJ1-6,TRBV4-1,TRBD1,few,TGCGCCAGCAGCCTTGTACCGGGACAGGGGAATTCACCCCTCCACTTT,CASSLVPGQGNSPLHF
TRBJ2-2,TRBV12-3/TRBV12-4,.,.,TGTGCCACCTCGACAGACCTCGCCGGGGAGCTGTTTTTT,CATSTDLAGELFF
TRBJ2-7,TRBV11-2,.,.,TGTGCCAGCAGCTTAGCCCTCCCCGGAGGCGAGCAGTACTTC,CASSLALPGGEQYF
TRBJ2-3,TRBV3-1/TRBV3-2,.,once,TGTGCCAGCAGCCAAGTTGGGCTTCGCACAGATACGCAGTATTTT,CASSQVGLRTDTQYF
TRBJ1-5,TRBV5-4,TRBD1,.,TGTGCCAGCAGCTTCTCGGACAGGGGGGAAAATCAGCCCCAGCATTTT,CASSFSDRGENQPQHF
TRBJ2-1,TRBV7-3,TRBD1,.,TGTGCCAGCAGCTCAGGACAGGGAGAATGGGATGAGCAGTTCTTC,CASSSGQGEWDEQFF
TRBJ2-7,TRBV5-5,TRBD1,.,TGTGCCAGCAGCCCGCGTCTGACAGGGCCGTCCTACGAGCAGTACTTC,CASSPRLTGPSYEQYF
TRBJ1-1,TRBV18,.,.,TGTGCCAGCTCACCACCGTTTACAAAGAACACTGAAGCTTTCTTT,CASSPPFTKNTEAFF
TRBJ1-1,TRBV7-9,TRBD1,.,TGTGCCAGCAGCTTAGAGACAGGGGGCTCGGGTGAAGCTTTCTTT,CASSLETGGSGEAFF
TRBJ2-1,TRBV5-1,.,.,TGCGCCAGCAGCCTAAGCGGGACATACAATGAGCAGTTCTTC,CASSLSGTYNEQFF
TRBJ2-1,TRBV5-1,TRBD1,.,TGCGCCAGCAGGTGGGACAGGGCGACAAATGAGCAGTTCTTC,CASRWDRATNEQFF
TRBJ1-4,TRBV29-1,.,.,TGCAGCGTTGCAGCAGGGAGGGGTGTTGAAAAACTGTTTTTT,CSVAAGRGVEKLFF
TRBJ1-1,TRBV3-1/TRBV3-2,.,.,TGTGCCAGCAGCCAAGGAGGGTACGGGAACACTGAAGCTTTCTTT,CASSQGGYGNTEAFF
TRBJ1-2,TRBV2,.,.,TGTGCCAGCAGTGAAGGCCCCGGGACGCCGGGAGTCGATGGCTACACCTTC,CASSEGPGTPGVDGYTF
TRBJ2-2,TRBV3-1/TRBV3-2,.,.,TGTGCCAGCAGCCAAGTTGGGCGTAGCACCGGGGAGCTGTTTTTT,CASSQVGRSTGELFF
TRBJ2-7,TRBV3-1/TRBV3-2,.,once,TGTGCCAGCAGCCTTGTTGGCAGCTCCTACGAGCAGTACTTC,CASSLVGSSYEQYF
TRBJ1-2,TRBV7-9,.,.,TGTGCCAGCAGCCCGAAGGGGACTAACTATGGCTACACCTTC,CASSPKGTNYGYTF
TRBJ2-1,TRBV7-6,TRBD2,.,TGTGCCAGCAGCCTCCGGGACACGAAAGCGGGAGTCCCCTACAATGAGCAGTTCTTC,CASSLRDTKAGVPYNEQFF
TRBJ1-4,TRBV28,TRBD1,.,TGTGCCAGCAGTCACCCCCGGACAGGGGTCGAAAAACTGTTTTTT,CASSHPRTGVEKLFF
TRBJ2-3,TRBV3-1/TRBV3-2,.,.,TGTGCCAGCAGCCCCAGCCGGGGGTCCCCAGATACGCAGTATTTT,CASSPSRGSPDTQYF
TRBJ1-1,TRBV28,.,.,TGTGCCAGCAGTTTACTCCCAGGGTCGGGGCGGGATGAAGCTTTCTTT,CASSLLPGSGRDEAFF
TRBJ2-3,TRBV15,.,.,TGTGCCACCAGCAGAGAAACAGTAAGCACAGATACGCAGTATTTT,CATSRETVSTDTQYF
TRBJ2-1,TRBV10-3,TRBD1,.,TGTGCCATCGCCCCGGGACAGAATGAGCAGTTCTTC,CAIAPGQNEQFF
TRBJ2-1,TRBV3-1/TRBV3-2,TRBD2,once,TGTGCCAGCAGCCAAGCCGGCTCTAGCGGGAAAGGCAATGAGCAGTTCTTC,CASSQAGSSGKGNEQFF
TRBJ2-1,TRBV3-1/TRBV3-2,TRBD2,once,TGTGCCAGCAGCCAGCGGGAGGGACTAGGGGTAAATGAGCAGTTCTTC,CASSQREGLGVNEQFF
TRBJ1-4,TRBV2,TRBD1,.,TGTGCCAGCAGCCTCGGGACAGGGAATAATGAAAAACTGTTTTTT,CASSLGTGNNEKLFF
TRBJ2-1,TRBV2,.,.,TGTGCCAGCAGCCGGGACAACTACAATGAGCAGTTCTTC,CASSRDNYNEQFF